This T cell receptor beta chain stems from a study of T cell repertoires in cytomegalovirus infection. Background on the study: Indications came from public TCR beta signatures; they pointed to CMV infection and to a matching HLA type.

Overall study results and limits: Adding up the frequency of public TCR beta families identified people who carried CMV plus the relevant HLA. Predominance within the ex vivo response was attributable to HLA-C-restricted CMV-specific TCR beta clonotypes.

Concerning this clonotype: The antigen is not known.

This CDR3 comprises 16 residues. Trimming removed 6 bases from V and 1 base from J, with 16 bases in between. Looked up from germline, CDR1 is LGHDT and CDR2 is YNNKEL (reference sequence). MiXCR, applied by TCRdb to the reads, yields one record per CDR3 protein. The sample carries 300,000 to 400,000 distinct CDR3 sequences, around 9.5% recorded once. Sequencing was performed on PBMCs. The chain combines TRBV3-1 with TRBJ2-1; tentatively, D is TRBD2 (6 bases). This TCR came from a human donor in good health (CMV status not recorded). Some clones in this sample may be carry-over from other donors' samples. The CDR3 coding sequence is TGTGCCAGCAGTCTTCGCGAGAGCGGGTCCTACAATGAGCAGTTCTTC. It codes for CASSLRESGSYNEQFF.